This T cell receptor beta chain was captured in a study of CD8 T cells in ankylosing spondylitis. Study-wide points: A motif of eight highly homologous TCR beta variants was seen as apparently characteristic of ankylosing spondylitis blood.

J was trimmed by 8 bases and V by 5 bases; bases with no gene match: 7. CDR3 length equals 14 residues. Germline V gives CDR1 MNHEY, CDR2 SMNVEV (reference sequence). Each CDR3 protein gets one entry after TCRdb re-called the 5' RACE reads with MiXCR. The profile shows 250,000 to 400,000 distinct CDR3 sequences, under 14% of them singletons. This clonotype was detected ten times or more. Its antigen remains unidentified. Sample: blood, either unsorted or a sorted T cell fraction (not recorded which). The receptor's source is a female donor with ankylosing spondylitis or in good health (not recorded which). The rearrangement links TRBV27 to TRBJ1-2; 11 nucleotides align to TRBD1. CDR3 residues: CASSPGQGARGYTF. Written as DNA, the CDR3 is TGTGCCAGCAGTCCCGGACAGGGGGCCCGGGGCTACACCTTC.